This T cell receptor (beta chain) comes out of a study of T cell changes during pregnancy in multiple sclerosis. Trimming stripped 0 bases from V and 6 bases from J, with 12 bases between. Germline CDR1 is LGHNA and CDR2 is YSLEER. The CDR3 sequence is 15 residues long. TCRdb's copy holds only in-frame clones and misses some; the assay was immunoSEQ multiplex PCR. The sample includes tens of thousands of clones, roughly 90% of them seen just once. The source is a female donor with multiple sclerosis, enrolled in a pregnancy study. The source material was CD8+ T cells from peripheral blood mononuclear cells, sampled before pregnancy. The gene calls are TRBV4-3 and TRBJ1-5; D is possibly TRBD1 (5 bases). The CDR3 DNA reads TGCGCCAGCAGCCAAGATTCAGGGATCGGTCAGCCCCAGCATTTT. The encoded protein is CASSQDSGIGQPQHF.